The present TCR beta chain was sequenced within a study of tissue T cells after allogeneic stem cell transplantation. In the study overall: Of the grafts for graft-versus-host disease patients, four were unmodified and three CD34-selected. Findings of the study overall: In patients and mice, blood and spleen missed much of tissue repertoire. Across patients, clones rarely overlapped, yet motif clusters were shared tissue-specifically.

Of note for this clone: Its antigen remains unidentified.

V was clipped by 7 bases and J by 6 bases; unmatched bases: 8. From germline, CDR1 is MNHEY and CDR2 SMNVEV (reference sequence). The CDR3 covers 14 residues. This research-autopsy study prospectively enrolled adult allogeneic hematopoietic cell transplant recipients with steroid-refractory graft-versus-host disease. Only in-frame clones appear in the TCRdb table, and some are missing; sequencing was by immunoSEQ multiplex PCR. There are around 3,000 clones in the sample; 60% to 80% occur only once, and 16% lies in the top ten. This clonotype was obtained from a male patient of 60 years or more with steroid-refractory graft-versus-host disease after an allogeneic stem cell transplant. The T cells may partly be graft donor cells. The J gene is TRBJ2-1, the V gene TRBV27; 8 bases fit TRBD2. The source material was ascending colon tissue, sampled at autopsy. The CDR3 DNA is TGTGCCAGCATTCCTCCGGGACTAGTCAATGAGCAGTTCTTC. This sequence encodes CASIPPGLVNEQFF.